Below are 23 T cell receptor beta chains sequenced from a single sample in a study of cytomegalovirus exposure and HLA in healthy donors. Produced via immunoSEQ multiplex PCR; TCRdb's table is partial and in-frame only. The sample holds 150,000 to 200,000 clones; about nine tenths are singletons and the top ten take 4% to 4.5%. The specimen sequenced was PBMCs. The receptors were sampled from a man aged 18 to 30 in good health and CMV-seropositive.

The chain carries TRBV2 and TRBJ1-5; 9 bases line up with TRBD1. Germline CDR1 is SNHLY and CDR2 is FYNNEI. The CDR3 length is 14 residues. The trim removed 6 bases at V and 7 bases at J, leaving 7 bases unmatched. The CDR3 sequence is CASRYDRGGQPQHF. The CDR3, as DNA: TGTGCCAGCAGATACGACAGGGGGGGACAGCCCCAGCATTTT.

The V gene is TRBV6-1, the J gene TRBJ1-4; 8 bases agree with TRBD1. The CDR3 has 15 residues. Germline values: CDR1 MNHNS, CDR2 SASEGT. Trimming at V came to 2 bases and at J to 8 bases, leaving 7 bases not matched to a gene. The CDR3 spells CASSELPGQVEKLFF. CDR3 sequence (DNA): TGTGCCAGCAGTGAACTCCCGGGACAGGTAGAAAAACTGTTTTTT.

V usage is TRBV5-5 and J usage is TRBJ2-7; the match to TRBD1 covers 7 bases. CDR1 SGHKS and CDR2 YYEKEE come from the germline V gene (reference sequence). The CDR3 sequence is 15 residues long. The ends lost 0 bases at V and 3 bases at J; junction bases unmatched: 6. The DNA of the CDR3 is TGTGCCAGCAGCTTGGACCCCGGGACAGTCTACGAGCAGTACTTC. Residues: CASSLDPGTVYEQYF.

V and J are TRBV9 and TRBJ2-5; a weak D match, TRBD1 (6 bases). The CDR3 is 14 residues long. V lost 3 bases, J lost 2 bases, and 11 bases lay in between. The V gene's germline CDR1 is SGDLS and CDR2 YYNGEE. In nucleotides, the CDR3 is TGTGCCAGCAGCGAGGGGGTGGTGCAAGAGACCCAGTACTTC. Protein: CASSEGVVQETQYF.

The gene calls are TRBV28 and TRBJ1-2; perhaps TRBD1 as D (6 bases). Trimming took off 5 bases at V and 14 bases at J, with 18 bases between the two ends. This CDR3 has 12 residues. Germline lookup yields CDR1 MDHEN and CDR2 SYDVKM. CDR3: CASSLPDRPRTF. The DNA for the CDR3 is TGTGCCAGCAGTCTACCTGACAGGCCCAGGACCTTC.

V usage is TRBV6-5 and J usage is TRBJ1-1; D uncertain. CDR1 is MNHEY and CDR2 is SVGAGI in the germline V gene. V gave up 0 bases and J gave up 3 bases, with 11 bases separating them. The CDR3 has 15 residues. CDR3 sequence (DNA): TGTGCCAGCAGTTACTCGAGTCCCCGGGACACTGAAGCTTTCTTT. Its translation is CASSYSSPRDTEAFF.

This chain joins TRBV6-5 and TRBJ2-2, with 8 bases that match TRBD1. The V and J ends lost 6 bases and 3 bases, in that order; junction bases with no gene match: 6. The CDR3 is 15 residues long. In germline, CDR1 is MNHEY, CDR2 SVGAGI. The CDR3 DNA sequence: TGTGCCAGCAGCCGACAGGGGACGCACACCGGGGAGCTGTTTTTT. Its protein product is CASSRQGTHTGELFF.

The CDR3 region has the DNA TGCGCCACGACAGGGGGAGATACGCAGTATTTT. Translation: CATTGGDTQYF. The V gene is TRBV5-1, the J gene TRBJ2-3; 9 bases are a match to TRBD1. Unmatched junction bases numbered 1, after V lost 9 bases and J lost 5 bases. This CDR3 is 11 amino acids long. CDR1 and CDR2 (germline): SGHRS, YFSETQ.

The rearrangement links TRBV27 to TRBJ2-7; 10 bases are shared with TRBD2. This CDR3 comprises 15 residues. Germline V gene data show CDR1 as MNHEY and CDR2 as SMNVEV (reference sequence). V dropped 2 bases and J dropped 6; count of bases not matched to a gene: 7. CDR3 nucleotide sequence: TGTGCCAGCAGTTTACTCGCTAGCGGGAGTCTCGAGCAGTACTTC. Translated, it gives CASSLLASGSLEQYF.

The chain is built from TRBV5-1 and TRBJ1-1, with 8 positions matching TRBD1. This CDR3 has 13 residues. Trimming cost V 4 bases and J 11 bases; bases outside gene matches: 10. Germline V gene sequence: CDR1 SGHRS, CDR2 YFSETQ. The CDR3 sequence is CASSRDRLQDAFF. DNA of the CDR3: TGCGCCAGCAGCCGGGACAGGCTTCAGGACGCTTTCTTT.

Only one count was recorded for this clone. The rearrangement joins TRBV27 to TRBJ1-2; 8 nucleotides line up with TRBD1. The CDR3 runs 17 residues. The V and J ends lost 0 bases and 8 bases, in that order; junction bases with no gene match: 14. In germline, CDR1 is MNHEY, CDR2 SMNVEV (reference sequence). The CDR3 region is CASSLSVDRGRVEGYTF. In DNA form, the CDR3 reads TGTGCCAGCAGTTTATCAGTCGACAGGGGCAGAGTGGAAGGCTACACCTTC.

V gene TRBV30 combines with J gene TRBJ2-2, with 10 positions matching TRBD2. The CDR3 totals 15 residues. In germline, CDR1 is GTSNPN, CDR2 SVGIG (reference sequence). Trimming took 4 bases from V and 5 from J; bases not matched to a gene: 7. CDR3 DNA: TGTGCCTGGATGGCTAGCGGGAGAGGAACCGGGGAGCTGTTTTTT. This gives the protein CAWMASGRGTGELFF.

The chain uses TRBV6-1 and TRBJ2-1, with 11 bases fitting TRBD2. The V and J ends lost 4 bases and 8 bases, in that order; junction bases with no gene match: 13. This CDR3 is 17 amino acids long. CDR1 MNHNS and CDR2 SASEGT come from the germline V gene. The CDR3 region is CASSAYKTSGIGDEQFF. CDR3 coding DNA: TGTGCCAGCAGTGCCTATAAGACTAGCGGGATTGGGGATGAGCAGTTCTTC.

This clone was counted a single time. This sequence joins TRBV15 and TRBJ2-5; tentative D call: TRBD2 (5 bases). V was pared by 1 base and J by 7 bases, with 16 bases between. The germline gives CDR1 LNHNV, CDR2 YYDKDF (reference sequence). CDR3 length: 15 amino acids. In DNA, the CDR3 is TGTGCCACCAGCAGAGCCTCCGGGATCGGAGGGACCCAGTACTTC. Translated: CATSRASGIGGTQYF.

This clone was detected only once. This sequence joins TRBV28 and TRBJ2-3, with TRBD2 matching over 7 bases. The CDR3 contains 16 residues. After removal of 4 bases from V and 0 bases from J, the junction contained 7 bases not matched to a gene. Germline CDR1 reads MDHEN; CDR2 reads SYDVKM. Written as DNA, the CDR3 is TGTGCCAGCAGTTCCGGACTAGTGAGGAGCACAGATACGCAGTATTTT. Translation: CASSSGLVRSTDTQYF.

Here the CDR3 reads CASTDSYRQGQYF. Here the CDR3 DNA reads TGTGCCAGCACGGACAGTTACCGACAGGGGCAGTATTTT. The genes are TRBV27 and TRBJ2-3, with TRBD1 matching 7 bases. CDR1 and CDR2 from the germline V gene are MNHEY and SMNVEV (reference sequence). Losses at the gene ends were 7 bases for V and 11 bases for J; bases not matched to a gene: 12. This CDR3 is 13 amino acids long.

V gene TRBV19 combines with J gene TRBJ2-1, with D possibly being TRBD1 (8 bases). The V end was cut by 4 bases, the J end by 4 bases, with 17 bases between. Germline lookup yields CDR1 LNHDA and CDR2 SQIVND (reference sequence). The CDR3 length is 16 residues. The DNA of the CDR3 is TGTGCCAGTAGTACCCGGACAGGGCGGGGGTACAATGAGCAGTTCTTC. Amino acid sequence: CASSTRTGRGYNEQFF.

The chain uses TRBV5-6 and TRBJ2-1, with 7 bases matching TRBD1. J gave up 8 bases and V 6 bases, and 8 bases lay outside the gene matches. CDR1 is SGHDT and CDR2 is YYEEEE in the germline V gene. The CDR3 contains 13 residues. CDR3 sequence reads: CASKTHQGDEQFF. The CDR3 bases are TGTGCCAGCAAAACCCACCAGGGGGATGAGCAGTTCTTC.

The chain has TRBV14 and TRBJ1-4, with 7 bases aligning to TRBD1. V gave up 1 base and J gave up 7 bases; unmatched junction bases: 6. Germline V CDR1 and CDR2: SGHDN, FVKESK. The CDR3 contains 15 residues. Written as DNA, the CDR3 is TGTGCCAGCAGCCAAGGGTCCCAGGGGGGTGAAAAACTGTTTTTT. Translation gives CASSQGSQGGEKLFF.

The chain combines TRBV5-1 with TRBJ1-1, with D hard to call. CDR1 and CDR2 from the germline V gene are SGHRS and YFSETQ. V lost 0 bases, J lost 9 bases, and 9 bases lay in between. This CDR3 is built from 12 residues. CDR3 coding DNA: TGCGCCAGCAGCTTGGCCGGCAGGCAAGCTTTCTTT. Its protein product is CASSLAGRQAFF.

The V gene is TRBV5-1, the J gene TRBJ2-7, with D possibly TRBD2 on 6 matching bases. Per germline, CDR1 SGHRS and CDR2 YFSETQ. CDR3 length equals 15 residues. V was pared by 3 bases and J by 0 bases, with 13 bases between. The CDR3 coding sequence is TGCGCCAGCAGCTATACGGGACTTCGCTCCTACGAGCAGTACTTC. It is translated as CASSYTGLRSYEQYF.

The chain combines TRBV18 with TRBJ2-5, with TRBD2 matching 9 bases. J lost 5 bases, V lost 4 bases, and 14 bases had no gene match. CDR3 length equals 17 residues. In germline, CDR1 is KGHSH, CDR2 LQKENI. CDR3 nucleotide sequence: TGTGCCAGCTCACGGGTTCAACAGTCTAGCGGGATGGAGACCCAGTACTTC. This sequence encodes CASSRVQQSSGMETQYF.

The chain is built from TRBV5-1 and TRBJ1-5; no clear D gene. The CDR3 has 9 residues. Germline V lookup: CDR1 SGHRS, CDR2 YFSETQ. Trimming cost V 9 bases and J 9 bases, with 7 bases left between them. CDR3 protein: CATQRPQHF. The DNA for the CDR3 is TGCGCCACCCAGCGGCCCCAGCATTTT.